Following are 8 T cell receptor beta chains from one sample sequenced in a study of T cell clonality in common variable immunodeficiency. Study-level points and caveats: Reportedly, TCR beta sequences from common variable immunodeficiency showed fewer deletions and N-nucleotide insertions.

For these TCRs, the target antigens are not known. TCRdb's table, derived via immunoSEQ multiplex PCR, lists solely in-frame clones and lacks some. The record shows around 33,000 clones for this sample, with no singletons present. The sequencing sample was made of peripheral blood mononuclear cells. All receptors derive from a human donor with common variable immunodeficiency.

This clone has at least ten counts. The read ends 3 residues shy of where the CDR3 ends; the end is completed using the germline J gene. V usage is TRBV20-1 and J usage is TRBJ1-2; D is uncertain. V was clipped by 2 bases and J by 3 bases, with 4 bases between them. Germline V lookup: CDR1 DFQATT, CDR2 SNEGSKA (reference sequence). This CDR3 is built from 11 residues. The CDR3 spells CSARRDYGYTF. The covered CDR3 bases are TGCAGTGCTAGAAGGGACTATGGC.

This clone has at least ten counts. The read ends 3 residues shy of where the CDR3 ends; the end is completed using the germline J gene. The chain has TRBV7-2 and TRBJ2-1; the match to TRBD2 covers 8 bases. The CDR3 loop spans 16 amino acids. V shed 0 bases, J shed 8 bases, and the junction held 9 bases outside the gene matches. The germline gives CDR1 SGHTA, CDR2 FQGNSA. The CDR3 reads CASSLAPRAGADEQFF. The DNA read from the CDR3 is TGTGCCAGCAGCTTAGCCCCTCGAGCGGGAGCGGATGAG.

This clone has more than one count but fewer than ten. Read sequence stops 3 residues before the CDR3 end, and the germline J gene provides the missing end. The chain recombines TRBV7-8 with TRBJ2-7; D may be TRBD2 (5 bases). Germline V CDR1 and CDR2: SGHVS, FQNEAQ. The V end lost 4 bases, the J end lost 0 bases, and 19 bases lay between the germline ends. The CDR3 sequence is 17 residues long. CDR3 sequence reads: CASSSPAGGPSSYEQYF. CDR3 DNA, as far as it was read: TGTGCCAGCAGCTCTCCGGCGGGCGGGCCTAGCTCCTACGAG.

This clone has just a few counts. The CDR3 end is not reached by the read, which stops 3 residues before it; the germline J gene fills it in. This sample also contains other DNA sequences that code for the same CDR3. The V and J genes are TRBV7-9 and TRBJ2-3, with 7 bases aligning to TRBD1. Per the germline V gene, CDR1 is SEHNR and CDR2 is FQNEAQ (reference sequence). The CDR3 is 15 amino acids. Trimming removed 3 bases from V and 3 bases from J; junction bases left unmatched: 6. The CDR3: CASSFYGTVTDTQYF. The part of the CDR3 DNA that was read is TGTGCCAGCAGCTTTTACGGGACAGTGACAGATACG.

This clone came up a few times. CDR3 DNA, as far as it was read: TGTGCCTGGACAGGGGTCGTCACTGAA. This codes for CAWTGVVTE. In full, the CDR3 reads CAWTGVVTEAFF. The chain has TRBV30 and TRBJ1-1; TRBD1 is a possible D gene (6 bases). The read ends 3 residues shy of where the CDR3 ends; the end is completed using the germline J gene. The CDR3 loop spans 12 amino acids. The V and J ends lost 4 bases and 4 bases respectively, with 10 bases between them. Germline V lookup: CDR1 GTSNPN, CDR2 SVGIG (reference sequence).

This clone showed up many times. The read stops 3 residues short of the end of the CDR3; the missing end is completed from the germline J gene. This sample also contains other DNA sequences that code for the same CDR3. The V and J genes are TRBV5-1 and TRBJ1-1; tentative D call: TRBD1 (5 bases). CDR3 length: 13 amino acids. CDR1 and CDR2 from the germline V gene are SGHRS and YFSETQ. The ends were cut back, 8 bases at V and 5 bases at J, with 16 bases in the middle. The covered CDR3 bases are TGCGCCAGTGGGCAGGGACTGGTTACTGAA. This encodes CASGQGLVTE. The full CDR3 is CASGQGLVTEAFF.

This clone was detected ten times or more. Coverage ceases 3 residues before the CDR3 finishes, and the germline J gene fills in the end. The rearrangement uses TRBV2 and TRBJ2-1, with a weak D call TRBD2 (6 bases). This CDR3 is 15 amino acids long. Between the trimmed V and J ends, which lost 8 bases and 1 base, there was a span of 15 bases. Germline V CDR1 and CDR2: SNHLY, FYNNEI. Partial CDR3 DNA: TGTGCCAGCCCTGTGGGGAGCGGGTCCTACAATGAG. Its protein is CASPVGSGSYNE. The whole CDR3 protein is CASPVGSGSYNEQFF.

Notes on this clone: The CDR3 end is not reached by the read, which stops 3 residues before it; the germline J gene fills it in. The rearrangement links TRBV2 to TRBJ1-5, with D uncertain. V dropped 1 base and J dropped 5 bases, with 9 bases sitting between them. In germline, CDR1 is SNHLY, CDR2 FYNNEI. The CDR3 spans 14 residues. The DNA read from the CDR3 is TGTGCCAGCAGTGAAGACAGCCGGTATCAGCCC. Translating it yields CASSEDSRYQP. The entire CDR3 reads CASSEDSRYQPQHF.